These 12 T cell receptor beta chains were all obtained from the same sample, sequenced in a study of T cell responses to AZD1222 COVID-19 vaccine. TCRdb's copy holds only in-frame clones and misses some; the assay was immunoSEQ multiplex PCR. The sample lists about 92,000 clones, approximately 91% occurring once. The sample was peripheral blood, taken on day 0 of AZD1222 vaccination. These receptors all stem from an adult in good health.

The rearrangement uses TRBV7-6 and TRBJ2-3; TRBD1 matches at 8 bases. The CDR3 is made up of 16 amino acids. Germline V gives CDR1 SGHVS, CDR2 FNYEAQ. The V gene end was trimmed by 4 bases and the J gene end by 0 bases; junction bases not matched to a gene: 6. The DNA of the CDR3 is TGTGCCAGCAGCTCTCCGGGACAGGAGAGCACAGATACGCAGTATTTT. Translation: CASSSPGQESTDTQYF. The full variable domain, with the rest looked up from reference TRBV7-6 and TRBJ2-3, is GAGVSQSPRYKVTKRGQDVALRCDPISGHVSLYWYRQALGQGPEFLTYFNYEAQQDKSGLPNDRFSAERPEGSISTLTIQRTEQRDSAMYRCASSSPGQESTDTQYFGPGTRLTVL.

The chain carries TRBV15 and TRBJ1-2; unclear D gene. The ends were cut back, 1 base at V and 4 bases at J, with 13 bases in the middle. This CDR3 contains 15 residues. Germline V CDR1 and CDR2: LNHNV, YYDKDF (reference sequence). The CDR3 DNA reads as TGTGCCACCAGCAGAGGGAGGTCTGGAGGCTATGGCTACACCTTC. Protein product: CATSRGRSGGYGYTF.

CDR3 region: CASSPPGTSGGATKVQYF. CDR3 bases: TGTGCCAGCTCACCACCGGGGACTAGCGGGGGGGCGACTAAGGTGCAGTACTTC. The gene calls are TRBV18 and TRBJ2-7; TRBD2 agrees at 16 bases. This CDR3 contains 18 residues. The V gene end was trimmed by 0 bases and the J gene end by 9 bases; junction bases not matched to a gene: 11. The germline CDR1 and CDR2 sequences are KGHSH and LQKENI.

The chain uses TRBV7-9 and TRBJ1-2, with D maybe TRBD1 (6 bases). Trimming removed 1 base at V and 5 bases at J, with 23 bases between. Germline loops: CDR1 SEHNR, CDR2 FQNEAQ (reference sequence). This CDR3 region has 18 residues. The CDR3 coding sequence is TGTGCCAGCAGCTTAGATGGGTTGGGGACAAAGAGAAAGTATGGCTACACCTTC. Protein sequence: CASSLDGLGTKRKYGYTF.

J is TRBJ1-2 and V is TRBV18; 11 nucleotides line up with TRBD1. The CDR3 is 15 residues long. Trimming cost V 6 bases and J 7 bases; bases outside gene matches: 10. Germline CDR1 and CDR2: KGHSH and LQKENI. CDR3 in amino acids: CASSPSDRGRVGYTF. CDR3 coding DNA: TGTGCCAGCTCGCCCTCGGACAGGGGGCGGGTTGGCTACACCTTC. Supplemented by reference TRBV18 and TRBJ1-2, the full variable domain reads NAGVMQNPRHLVRRRGQEARLRCSPMKGHSHVYWYRQLPEEGLKFMVYLQKENIIDESGMPKERFSAEFPKEGPSILRIQQVVRGDSAAYFCASSPSDRGRVGYTFGSGTRLTVV.

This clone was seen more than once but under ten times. CDR3 coding DNA: TGTGCCAGTAGTATTAGCGGGCAGAATCAGCCCCAGCATTTT. This gives the protein CASSISGQNQPQHF. The chain is built from TRBV19 and TRBJ1-5; D uncertain. Per the germline V gene, CDR1 is LNHDA and CDR2 is SQIVND (reference sequence). The CDR3 totals 14 residues. V was trimmed by 3 bases and J by 4 bases, leaving 10 bases between them.

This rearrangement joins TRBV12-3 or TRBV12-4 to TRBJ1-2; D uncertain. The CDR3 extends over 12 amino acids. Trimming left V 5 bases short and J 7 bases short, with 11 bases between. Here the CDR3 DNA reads TGTGCCAGCAGTATTAGGACGGGTGGCTACACCTTC. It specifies CASSIRTGGYTF.

The CDR3 loop reads CASSPGRATDTQYF. The CDR3 bases are TGTGCCAGCAGTCCGGGCAGGGCCACAGATACGCAGTATTTT. The gene calls are TRBV6-5 and TRBJ2-3; D is perhaps TRBD1 (5 bases). Looked up from germline, CDR1 is MNHEY and CDR2 is SVGAGI. The CDR3 has 14 amino acids. The V and J ends lost 5 bases and 2 bases respectively, with 11 bases between them.

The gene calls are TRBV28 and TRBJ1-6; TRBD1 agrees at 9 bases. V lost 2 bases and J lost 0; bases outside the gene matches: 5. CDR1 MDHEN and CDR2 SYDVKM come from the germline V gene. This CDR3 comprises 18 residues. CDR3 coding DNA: TGTGCCAGCAGTTTAACGGGACAGGGTAGCTCCTATAATTCACCCCTCCACTTT. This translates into CASSLTGQGSSYNSPLHF. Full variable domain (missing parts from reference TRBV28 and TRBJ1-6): DVKVTQSSRYLVKRTGEKVFLECVQDMDHENMFWYRQDPGLGLRLIYFSYDVKMKEKGDIPEGYSVSREKKERFSLILESASTNQTSMYLCASSLTGQGSSYNSPLHFGNGTRLTVT.

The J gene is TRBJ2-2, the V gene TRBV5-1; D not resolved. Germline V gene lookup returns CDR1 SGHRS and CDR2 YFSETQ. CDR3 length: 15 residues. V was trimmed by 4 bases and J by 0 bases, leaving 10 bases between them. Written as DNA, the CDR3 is TGCGCCAGCAGCCGAGGAGCCCCGAACACCGGGGAGCTGTTTTTT. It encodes CASSRGAPNTGELFF.

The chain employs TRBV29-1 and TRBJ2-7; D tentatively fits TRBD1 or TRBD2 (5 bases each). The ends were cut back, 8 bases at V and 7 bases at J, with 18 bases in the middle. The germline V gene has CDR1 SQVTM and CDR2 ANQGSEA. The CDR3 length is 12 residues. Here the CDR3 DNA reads TGCAGCTACGGGGCCCCGGCTGGGGAGCAGTACTTC. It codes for CSYGAPAGEQYF.

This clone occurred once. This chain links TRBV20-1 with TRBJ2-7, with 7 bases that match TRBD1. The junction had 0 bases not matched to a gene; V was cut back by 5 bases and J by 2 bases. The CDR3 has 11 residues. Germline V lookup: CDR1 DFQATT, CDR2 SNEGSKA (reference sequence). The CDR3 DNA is TGCAGTGCTGACAGGGCCTACGAGCAGTACTTC. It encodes CSADRAYEQYF.